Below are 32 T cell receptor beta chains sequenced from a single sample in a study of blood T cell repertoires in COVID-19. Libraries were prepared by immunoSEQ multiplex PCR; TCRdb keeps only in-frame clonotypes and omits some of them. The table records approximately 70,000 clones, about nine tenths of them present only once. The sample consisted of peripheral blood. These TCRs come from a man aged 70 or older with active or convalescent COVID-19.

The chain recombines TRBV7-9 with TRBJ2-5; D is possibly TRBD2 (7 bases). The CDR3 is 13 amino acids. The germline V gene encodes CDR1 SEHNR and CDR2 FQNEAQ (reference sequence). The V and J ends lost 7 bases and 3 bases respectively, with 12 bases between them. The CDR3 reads CASTKGGEETQYF. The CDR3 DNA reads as TGTGCCAGCACCAAGGGGGGGGAAGAGACCCAGTACTTC.

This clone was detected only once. The DNA for the CDR3 is TGTGCCAGCAGCCCCACCCGCGGAGAAAAACTGTTTTTT. The encoded protein is CASSPTRGEKLFF. The V call is TRBV6-1, the J call TRBJ1-4; the D is unclear. This CDR3 region has 13 residues. V lost 6 bases to trimming and J lost 8 bases, with 13 bases between them. Germline loops: CDR1 MNHNS, CDR2 SASEGT.

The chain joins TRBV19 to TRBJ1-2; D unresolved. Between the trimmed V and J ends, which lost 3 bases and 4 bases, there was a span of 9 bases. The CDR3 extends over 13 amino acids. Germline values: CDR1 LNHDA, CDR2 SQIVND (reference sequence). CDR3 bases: TGTGCCAGTAGTATCCCAGGACTCTATGGCTACACCTTC. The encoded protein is CASSIPGLYGYTF.

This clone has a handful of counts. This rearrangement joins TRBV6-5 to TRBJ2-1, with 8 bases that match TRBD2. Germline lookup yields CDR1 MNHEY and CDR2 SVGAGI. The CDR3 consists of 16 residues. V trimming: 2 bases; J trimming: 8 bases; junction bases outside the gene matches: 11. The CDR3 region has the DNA TGTGCCAGCAGTTACGGACGGAGCGGGAGTATCTATGAGCAGTTCTTC. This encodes CASSYGRSGSIYEQFF.

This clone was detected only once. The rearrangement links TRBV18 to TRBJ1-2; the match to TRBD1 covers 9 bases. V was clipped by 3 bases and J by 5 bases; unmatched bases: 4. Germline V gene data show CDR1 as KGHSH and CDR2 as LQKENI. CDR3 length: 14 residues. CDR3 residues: CASSPPGQGYGYTF. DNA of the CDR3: TGTGCCAGCTCACCCCCGGGACAGGGATATGGCTACACCTTC.

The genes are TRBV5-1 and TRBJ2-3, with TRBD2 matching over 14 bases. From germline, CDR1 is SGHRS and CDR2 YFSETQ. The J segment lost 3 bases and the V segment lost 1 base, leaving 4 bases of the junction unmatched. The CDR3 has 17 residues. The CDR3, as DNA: TGCGCCAGCAGCTTGAGTAGGACTAGCGGGAGGACAGATACGCAGTATTTT. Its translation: CASSLSRTSGRTDTQYF.

The CDR3 is CASRAGPASNSPLHF. The CDR3 DNA follows: TGCGCCAGCAGGGCAGGGCCGGCATCTAATTCACCCCTCCACTTT. The chain carries TRBV5-1 and TRBJ1-6; weak D call: TRBD1 (5 bases). Trimming took 5 bases from V and 6 from J, leaving 15 bases between them. The CDR3 extends over 15 amino acids. Germline values: CDR1 SGHRS, CDR2 YFSETQ. The complete variable domain, with remaining parts taken from reference TRBV5-1 and TRBJ1-6, reads KAGVTQTPRYLIKTRGQQVTLSCSPISGHRSVSWYQQTPGQGLQFLFEYFSETQRNKGNFPGRFSGRQFSNSRSEMNVSTLELGDSALYLCASRAGPASNSPLHFGNGTRLTVT.

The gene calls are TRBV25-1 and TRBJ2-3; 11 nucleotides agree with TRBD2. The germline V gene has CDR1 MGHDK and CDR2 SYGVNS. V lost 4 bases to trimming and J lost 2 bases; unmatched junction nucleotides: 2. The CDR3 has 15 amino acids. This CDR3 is CASSALAGVTDTQYF. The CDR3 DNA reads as TGTGCCAGCAGTGCACTAGCGGGAGTCACAGATACGCAGTATTTT.

The CDR3 nucleotides read TGTGCCAGCAGCTTAGGGCAGAACACTGAAGCTTTCTTT. Translation: CASSLGQNTEAFF. This chain uses TRBV7-9 with TRBJ1-1; D gene unclear. This CDR3 is 13 amino acids long. V lost 1 base and J 1 base, leaving 4 bases between the germline ends. Looked up from germline, CDR1 is SEHNR and CDR2 is FQNEAQ (reference sequence).

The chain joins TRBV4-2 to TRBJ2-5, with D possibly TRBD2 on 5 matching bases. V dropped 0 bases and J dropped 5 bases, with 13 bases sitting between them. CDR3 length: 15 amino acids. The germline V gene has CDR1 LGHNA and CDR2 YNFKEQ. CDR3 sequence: CASSQDRTVGETQYF. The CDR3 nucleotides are TGTGCCAGCAGCCAAGACAGGACTGTGGGGGAGACCCAGTACTTC.

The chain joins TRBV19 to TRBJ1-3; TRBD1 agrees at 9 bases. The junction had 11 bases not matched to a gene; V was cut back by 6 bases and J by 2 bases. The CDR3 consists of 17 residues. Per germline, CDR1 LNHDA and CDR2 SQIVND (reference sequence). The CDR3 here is CASRLGSGTGTGNTIYF. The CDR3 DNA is TGTGCCAGTAGACTCGGATCCGGGACAGGGACTGGAAACACCATATATTTT.

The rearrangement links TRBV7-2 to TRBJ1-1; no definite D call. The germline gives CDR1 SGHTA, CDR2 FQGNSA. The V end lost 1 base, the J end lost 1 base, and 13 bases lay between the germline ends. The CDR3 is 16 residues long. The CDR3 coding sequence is TGTGCCAGCAGCTTAGAGGGAGGTTTCAGGAACACTGAAGCTTTCTTT. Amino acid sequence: CASSLEGGFRNTEAFF.

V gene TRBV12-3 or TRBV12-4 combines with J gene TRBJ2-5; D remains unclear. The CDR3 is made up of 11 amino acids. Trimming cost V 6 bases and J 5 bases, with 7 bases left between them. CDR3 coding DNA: TGTGCCAGCAGCCCGGGTGAGACCCAGTACTTC. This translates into CASSPGETQYF.

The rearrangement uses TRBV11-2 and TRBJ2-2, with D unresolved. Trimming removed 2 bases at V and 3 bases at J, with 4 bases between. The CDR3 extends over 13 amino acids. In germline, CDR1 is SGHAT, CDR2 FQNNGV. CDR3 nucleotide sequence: TGTGCCAGCAGCTTATCCGACACCGGGGAGCTGTTTTTT. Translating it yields CASSLSDTGELFF.

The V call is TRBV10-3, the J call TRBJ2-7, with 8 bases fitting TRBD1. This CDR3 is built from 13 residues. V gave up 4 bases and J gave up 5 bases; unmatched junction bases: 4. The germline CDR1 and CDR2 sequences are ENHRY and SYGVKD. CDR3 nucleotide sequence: TGTGCCATCAGTGGGACAGGGATCGACGAGCAGTACTTC. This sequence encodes CAISGTGIDEQYF.

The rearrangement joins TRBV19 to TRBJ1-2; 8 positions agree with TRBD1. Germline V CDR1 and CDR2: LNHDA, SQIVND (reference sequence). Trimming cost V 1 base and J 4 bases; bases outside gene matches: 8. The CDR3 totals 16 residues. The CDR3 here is CASSIGGQGGIYGYTF. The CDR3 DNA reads TGTGCCAGTAGTATAGGAGGACAGGGAGGAATCTATGGCTACACCTTC.

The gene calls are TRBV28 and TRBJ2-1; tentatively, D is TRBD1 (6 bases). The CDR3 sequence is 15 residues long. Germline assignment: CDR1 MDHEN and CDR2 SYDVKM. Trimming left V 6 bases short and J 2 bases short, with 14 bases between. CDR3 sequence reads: CASRQDRGAYNEQFF. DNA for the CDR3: TGTGCCAGCAGACAGGACAGAGGAGCCTACAATGAGCAGTTCTTC.

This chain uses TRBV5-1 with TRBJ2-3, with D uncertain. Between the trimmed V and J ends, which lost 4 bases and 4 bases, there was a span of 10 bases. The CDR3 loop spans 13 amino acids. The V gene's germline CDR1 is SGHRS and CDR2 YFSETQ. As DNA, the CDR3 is TGCGCCAGCAGCCCCATACAGTCAGATACGCAGTATTTT. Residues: CASSPIQSDTQYF.

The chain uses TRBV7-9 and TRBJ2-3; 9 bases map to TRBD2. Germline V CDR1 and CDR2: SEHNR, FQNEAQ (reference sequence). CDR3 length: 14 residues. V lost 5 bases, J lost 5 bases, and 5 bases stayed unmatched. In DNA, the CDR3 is TGTGCCAGCAGCGGCCAACTAGCGGGAGATACGCAGTATTTT. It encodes CASSGQLAGDTQYF.

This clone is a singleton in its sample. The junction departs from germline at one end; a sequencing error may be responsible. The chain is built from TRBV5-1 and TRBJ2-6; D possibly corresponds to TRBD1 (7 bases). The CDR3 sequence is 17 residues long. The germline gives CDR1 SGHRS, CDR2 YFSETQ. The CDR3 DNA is TGCGCCCGCAGCCCCGGGGACAGCGGGTGGGGGGCCAACGTCCTGACTTTC. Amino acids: CARSPGDSGWGANVLTF.

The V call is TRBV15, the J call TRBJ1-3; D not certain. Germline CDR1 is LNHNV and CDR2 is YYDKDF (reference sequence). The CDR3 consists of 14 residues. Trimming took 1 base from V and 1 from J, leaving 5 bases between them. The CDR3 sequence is CATSRAQSGNTIYF. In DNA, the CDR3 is TGTGCCACCAGCAGAGCCCAATCTGGAAACACCATATATTTT. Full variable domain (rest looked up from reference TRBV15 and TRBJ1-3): DAMVIQNPRYQVTQFGKPVTLSCSQTLNHNVMYWYQQKSSQAPKLLFHYYDKDFNNEADTPDNFQSRRPNTSFCFLDIRSPGLGDTAMYLCATSRAQSGNTIYFGEGSWLTVV.

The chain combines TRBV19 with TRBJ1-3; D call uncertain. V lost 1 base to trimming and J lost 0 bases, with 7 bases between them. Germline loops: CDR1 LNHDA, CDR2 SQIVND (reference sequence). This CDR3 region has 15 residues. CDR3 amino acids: CASSIAGYSGNTIYF. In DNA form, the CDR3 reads TGTGCCAGTAGTATAGCCGGGTACTCTGGAAACACCATATATTTT.

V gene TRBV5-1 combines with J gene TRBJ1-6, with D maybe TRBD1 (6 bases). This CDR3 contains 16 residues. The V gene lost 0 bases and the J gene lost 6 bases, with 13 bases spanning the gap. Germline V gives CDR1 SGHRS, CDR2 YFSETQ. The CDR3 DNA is TGCGCCAGCAGCTTGGAACAGGGTCGGAGTAATTCACCCCTCCACTTT. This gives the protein CASSLEQGRSNSPLHF.

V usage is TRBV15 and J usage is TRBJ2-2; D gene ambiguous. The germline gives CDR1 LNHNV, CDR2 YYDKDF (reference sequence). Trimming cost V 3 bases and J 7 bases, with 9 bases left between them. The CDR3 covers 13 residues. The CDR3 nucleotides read TGTGCCACCAGCAGGATTAGTGTCGGGGAGCTGTTTTTT. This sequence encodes CATSRISVGELFF.

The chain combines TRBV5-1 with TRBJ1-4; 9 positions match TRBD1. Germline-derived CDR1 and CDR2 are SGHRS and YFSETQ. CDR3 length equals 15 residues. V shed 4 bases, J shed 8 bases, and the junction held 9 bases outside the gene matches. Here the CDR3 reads CASSPHRGQYEKLFF. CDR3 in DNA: TGCGCCAGCAGCCCCCACAGGGGGCAATACGAAAAACTGTTTTTT.

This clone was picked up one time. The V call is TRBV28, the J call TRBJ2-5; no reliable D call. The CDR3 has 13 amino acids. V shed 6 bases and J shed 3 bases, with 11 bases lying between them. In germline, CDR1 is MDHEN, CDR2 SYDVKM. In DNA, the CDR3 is TGTGCCAGCAGAGCGAGGTCAAAAGAGACCCAGTACTTC. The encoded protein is CASRARSKETQYF.

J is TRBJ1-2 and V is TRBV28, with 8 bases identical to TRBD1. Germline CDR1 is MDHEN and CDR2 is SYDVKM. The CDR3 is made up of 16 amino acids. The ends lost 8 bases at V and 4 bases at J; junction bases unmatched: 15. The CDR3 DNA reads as TGTGCCAGCCTACAATACCAGGGGGCGCGTAGCTATGGCTACACCTTC. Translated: CASLQYQGARSYGYTF.

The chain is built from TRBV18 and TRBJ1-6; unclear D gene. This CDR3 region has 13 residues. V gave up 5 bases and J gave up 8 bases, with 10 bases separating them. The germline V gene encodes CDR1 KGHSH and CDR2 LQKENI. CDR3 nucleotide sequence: TGTGCCAGCTCAGAGGAGGTATATTCACCCCTCCACTTT. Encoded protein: CASSEEVYSPLHF.

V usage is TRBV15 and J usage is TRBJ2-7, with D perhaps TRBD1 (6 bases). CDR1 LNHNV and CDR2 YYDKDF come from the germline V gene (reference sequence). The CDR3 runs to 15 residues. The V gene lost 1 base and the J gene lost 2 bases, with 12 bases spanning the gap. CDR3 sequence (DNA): TGTGCCACCAGCAGAGCCAGGACAGCAGCCTACGAGCAGTACTTC. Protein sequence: CATSRARTAAYEQYF.

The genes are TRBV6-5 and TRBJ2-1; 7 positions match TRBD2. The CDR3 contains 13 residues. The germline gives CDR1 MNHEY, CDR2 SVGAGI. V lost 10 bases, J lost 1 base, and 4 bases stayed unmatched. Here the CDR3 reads CATERESYNEQFF. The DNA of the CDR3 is TGTGCCACCGAGCGGGAATCCTACAATGAGCAGTTCTTC.

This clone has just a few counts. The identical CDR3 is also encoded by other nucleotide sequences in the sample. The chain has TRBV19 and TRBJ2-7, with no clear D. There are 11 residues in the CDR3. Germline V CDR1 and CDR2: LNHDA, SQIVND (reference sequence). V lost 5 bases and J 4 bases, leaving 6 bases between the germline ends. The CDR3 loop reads CASSSSYEQYF. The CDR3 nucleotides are TGTGCCAGTAGTTCCTCGTACGAGCAGTACTTC. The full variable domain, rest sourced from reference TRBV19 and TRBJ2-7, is DGGITQSPKYLFRKEGQNVTLSCEQNLNHDAMYWYRQDPGQGLRLIYYSQIVNDFQKGDIAEGYSVSREKKESFPLTVTSAQKNPTAFYLCASSSSYEQYFGPGTRLTVT.

The CDR3, as DNA: TGCGCCAGCAGCTTGGCCAGCTCCTACGAGCAGTACTTC. Translation: CASSLASSYEQYF. V gene TRBV5-1 combines with J gene TRBJ2-7, with D unclear. Looked up from germline, CDR1 is SGHRS and CDR2 is YFSETQ. This CDR3 spans 13 amino acids. V lost 0 bases and J 0 bases, leaving 4 bases between the germline ends.